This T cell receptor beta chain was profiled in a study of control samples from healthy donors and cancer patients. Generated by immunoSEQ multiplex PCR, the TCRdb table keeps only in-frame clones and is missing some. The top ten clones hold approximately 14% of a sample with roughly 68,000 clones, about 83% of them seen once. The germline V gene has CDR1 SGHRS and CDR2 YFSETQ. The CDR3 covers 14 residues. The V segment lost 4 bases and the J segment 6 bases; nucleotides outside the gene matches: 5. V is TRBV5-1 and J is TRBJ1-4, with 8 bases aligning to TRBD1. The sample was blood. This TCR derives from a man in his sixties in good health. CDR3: CASSQTGADEKLFF. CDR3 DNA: TGCGCCAGCAGCCAGACAGGGGCGGATGAAAAACTGTTTTTT.